This T cell receptor (beta chain) was recovered during a study of T cell responses to AZD1222 COVID-19 vaccine. Findings and limits, study-wide: Reports indicate that nearly half of spike-specific TCRs are directed at unmutated variant regions.

CDR1 and CDR2 from the germline V gene are SNHLY and FYNNEI. Between the trimmed V and J ends, which lost 4 bases and 4 bases, there was a span of 11 bases. This CDR3 has 14 residues. A note on this clone: Antigen unknown. Other DNA sequences in the same sample also yield this CDR3.

The data were produced by immunoSEQ multiplex PCR, yet TCRdb's version contains in-frame clones alone and is incomplete. The sample includes 97,000 or so clones, around 83% of them seen just once. The sample was peripheral blood, taken on day 0 of AZD1222 vaccination. The TCR originated in an adult in good health. The chain recombines TRBV2 with TRBJ1-5; TRBD1 might be the D (5 bases). DNA for the CDR3: TGTGCCAGCAGTGTGGAAAGGGGAAATCAGCCCCAGCATTTT. Encoded protein: CASSVERGNQPQHF.